Given below is one T cell receptor beta chain in context. This clone was detected ten times or more. It has no known antigen specificity. The sequence runs out 3 residues before the end of the CDR3; the remainder is reconstructed from the germline J gene. The CDR3 sequence holds 15 residues, the cysteine and phenylalanine included. Shown are 36 bases from within the CDR3, in frame from base 1. Looking up the germline V gene yields CDR1 SQVTM and CDR2 ANQGSEA. Clipping removes 6 bases from V and 2 bases from J, with 8 as the unmatched junction base count. CVID was diagnosed by standard criteria: serum IgG, IgA and/or IgM reduced below normal range, plus specific antibody deficiency. The CVID group comprised fewer than 50 subjects, roughly 15 female and 30 or so male, aged roughly 8 to 65 years with a mean age of 40. Both CVID patients and healthy controls were predominantly of Caucasian heritage. At the time of study participation, every CVID subject had been on replacement immunoglobulin therapy for at least one year. At blood collection, none of the CVID subjects was ill or on immunomodulatory or immunosuppressive medication. From each donor, roughly 4.5 to 8 ml of heparinized peripheral whole blood was collected. TCRbeta CDR3 repertoires were sequenced from genomic DNA of adults with common variable immune deficiency (CVID) and healthy adult controls. Diluted blood was density-centrifuged over Hypaque 1077 or Ficoll-Paque to isolate peripheral blood mononuclear cells. Unsorted mononuclear cells served as the source of genomic DNA, which was extracted either by Qiagen column purification or by a centrifugation-based method.

The sample originates from a study of T cell clonality in common variable immunodeficiency (dated by TCRdb to between 2014 and 2016). Findings and caveats that apply to the study as a whole: According to the authors, figuring out what caused the increased clonality in CVID would require sequencing the repertoires of T cell subpopulations. Increased TCRbeta clonality was found in CVID subjects compared with healthy controls (t-test p = 0.018), with the increase being most characteristic of about a third of subjects. Fewer deletions and N-nucleotide insertions were reportedly observed in CVID TCRbeta sequences, and highly modified clones with 13 or more V deletions were reportedly absent from CVID TCRbeta sequences. Correlations of repertoire features with clinical complications were constrained by heterogeneity among patients within the CVID cohort. CVID subjects shared fewer TCRbeta clones with each other than healthy controls did (p < 0.0001). Even though DNA input was the same, control samples had an average of approximately 82,000 unique sequences each, compared with about 30,000 in CVID samples.

Equivalent amounts of genomic DNA from CVID and control samples were used as sequencing input. For every sample, a 60 bp segment covering the rearranged TCRbeta CDR3 region was amplified and then sequenced. TCRbeta amplification used the immunoSEQ assay, a bias-corrected multiplex PCR with high-throughput sequencing. The source study handled its data this way. Every unique nucleotide sequence counted as a clone and was annotated with V, D and J genes, copy number and frequency. Sequences were labeled productive if in frame, and non-productive if out of frame or containing stop codons. As previously described, Shannon's entropy was used to calculate clonality. The predicted amino acid sequences of productive clones were used to derive mean CDR3 Kyte-Doolittle hydropathy. Using the R hclust function, scaled V gene usage was clustered hierarchically with Manhattan distance and complete linkage. Clone sharing by CDR3 amino acid sequence was assessed by resampling 12 repertoires per group over 100 rounds. The repertoires were searched for 70 published EBV-specific and about 250 published CMV-specific TCRbeta sequences. Analysis left out two CVID samples that produced under 10,000 sequences, so around 40 CVID repertoires remained. TCRdb mirrors the immuneACCESS table, restricted to in-frame sequences. Some clones are absent from its copies; in checked studies, under half trace to an unresolved V gene, and the reason for the others is unknown. That table supplies the V and J calls and clone size; D and trimming were determined from the DNA. The table for this sample lists more than 20,000 clones, none of them counted only once. Clones ranked in the top ten supply around 2.5% of the sample.

The specimen sequenced was peripheral blood mononuclear cells. The sequence came from a human donor with common variable immunodeficiency. The V and J genes are TRBV29-1 and TRBJ2-1; 9 central nucleotides agree with TRBD2. The CDR3: CSVDGLALAYNEQFF. CDR3 bases read: TGCAGCGTCGATGGACTAGCGCTTGCCTACAATGAG.